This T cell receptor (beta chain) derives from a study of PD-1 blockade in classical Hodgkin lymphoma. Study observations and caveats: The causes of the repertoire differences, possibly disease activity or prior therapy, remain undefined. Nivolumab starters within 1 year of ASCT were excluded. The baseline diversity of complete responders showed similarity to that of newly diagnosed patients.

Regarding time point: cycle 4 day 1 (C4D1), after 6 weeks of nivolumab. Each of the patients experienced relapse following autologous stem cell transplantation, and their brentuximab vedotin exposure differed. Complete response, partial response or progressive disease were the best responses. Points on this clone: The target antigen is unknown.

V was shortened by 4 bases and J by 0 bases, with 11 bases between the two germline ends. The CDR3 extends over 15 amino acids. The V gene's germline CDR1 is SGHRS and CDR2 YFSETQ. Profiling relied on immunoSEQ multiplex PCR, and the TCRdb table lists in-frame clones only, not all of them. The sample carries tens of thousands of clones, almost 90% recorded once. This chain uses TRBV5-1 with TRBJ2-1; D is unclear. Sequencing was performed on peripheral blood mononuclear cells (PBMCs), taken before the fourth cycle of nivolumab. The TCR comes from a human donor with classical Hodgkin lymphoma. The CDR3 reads CASSAYGSSYNEQFF. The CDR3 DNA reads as TGCGCCAGCAGCGCCTACGGAAGCTCCTACAATGAGCAGTTCTTC.